A single sample gave rise to the 20 T cell receptor beta chains below, sequenced in a study of blood T cell repertoires in COVID-19. Using immunoSEQ multiplex PCR, the repertoire was profiled, and TCRdb retains in-frame clones only, with some absent. Among 100,000 to 150,000 clones listed, roughly 80% were seen once. The specimen sequenced was peripheral blood. The source is a woman in her 50s with acute or convalescent COVID-19.

This clone was picked up a small number of times. V and J are TRBV10-3 and TRBJ2-1; 13 bases line up with TRBD2. This CDR3 region has 15 residues. Per the germline V gene, CDR1 is ENHRY and CDR2 is SYGVKD. Trimming removed 11 bases from V and 7 bases from J; junction bases left unmatched: 11. CDR3 nucleotide sequence: TGTGCCTCACGAAGGGTGGGACTAGCGGGAAATGAGCAGTTCTTC. Residues: CASRRVGLAGNEQFF.

This sequence joins TRBV5-1 and TRBJ2-2; 9 bases are a match to TRBD2. CDR3 size: 16 residues. The V segment lost 3 bases and the J segment 6 bases; nucleotides outside the gene matches: 9. The germline gives CDR1 SGHRS, CDR2 YFSETQ. CDR3 in amino acids: CASSWAASGEAGELFF. The CDR3 nucleotides read TGCGCCAGCAGCTGGGCGGCTAGCGGGGAGGCCGGGGAGCTGTTTTTT.

The chain employs TRBV19 and TRBJ2-1; possibly TRBD1 for D (7 bases). Germline CDR1 reads LNHDA; CDR2 reads SQIVND (reference sequence). The ends were cut back, 3 bases at V and 1 base at J, with 16 bases in the middle. The CDR3 is 17 residues long. As DNA, the CDR3 is TGTGCCAGTAGTATCGTTGGAGGGGGCAATTCCTACAATGAGCAGTTCTTC. Protein: CASSIVGGGNSYNEQFF. Based on the CDR3 plus reference TRBV19 and TRBJ2-1, the full variable domain is DGGITQSPKYLFRKEGQNVTLSCEQNLNHDAMYWYRQDPGQGLRLIYYSQIVNDFQKGDIAEGYSVSREKKESFPLTVTSAQKNPTAFYLCASSIVGGGNSYNEQFFGPGTRLTVL.

This chain links TRBV11-2 with TRBJ2-7; 8 nucleotides match TRBD1. Unmatched junction bases numbered 9, after V lost 5 bases and J lost 3 bases. Germline V gene sequence: CDR1 SGHAT, CDR2 FQNNGV. This CDR3 comprises 15 residues. The CDR3 DNA follows: TGTGCCAGCAGCATGATAACAGGGGGTAACTACGAGCAGTACTTC. It yields the protein CASSMITGGNYEQYF. Combining the CDR3 with reference TRBV11-2 and TRBJ2-7 gives the whole variable domain EAGVAQSPRYKIIEKRQSVAFWCNPISGHATLYWYQQILGQGPKLLIQFQNNGVVDDSQLPKDRFSAERLKGVDSTLKIQPAKLEDSAVYLCASSMITGGNYEQYFGPGTRLTVT.

This rearrangement joins TRBV19 to TRBJ2-3; D is unclear. The length of the CDR3 is 15 residues. V lost 1 base, J lost 0 bases, and 8 bases lay in between. Looked up from germline, CDR1 is LNHDA and CDR2 is SQIVND (reference sequence). Written as DNA, the CDR3 is TGTGCCAGTAGTATAGCGGTATCTAGCACAGATACGCAGTATTTT. This sequence encodes CASSIAVSSTDTQYF.

The V and J genes are TRBV24-1 and TRBJ2-2, with unresolved D. Deletions cut 3 bases from V and 7 bases from J, with 11 bases between. Germline assignment: CDR1 KGHDR and CDR2 SFDVKD. The CDR3 is 14 residues long. CDR3 sequence (DNA): TGTGCCACCAGTGATGCGGTGGGTAGCGGGGAGCTGTTTTTT. This translates into CATSDAVGSGELFF.

This chain uses TRBV5-4 with TRBJ1-2; tentative D call: TRBD1 (6 bases). The CDR3 runs 16 residues. Germline values: CDR1 SGHNT, CDR2 YYREEE (reference sequence). The V and J ends lost 3 bases and 1 base respectively, with 16 bases between them. The CDR3 loop reads CASSSLGQRVNYGYTF. For the CDR3, the DNA is TGTGCCAGCAGCTCCCTTGGACAGAGAGTTAACTATGGCTACACCTTC.

This clone was observed a single time. This chain joins TRBV30 and TRBJ1-1; D remains ambiguous. Germline V gives CDR1 GTSNPN, CDR2 SVGIG (reference sequence). The CDR3 spans 13 residues. Trimming cost V 0 bases and J 2 bases, with 7 bases left between them. The CDR3 nucleotides are TGTGCCTGGAGTGTAGACTTCAACACTGAAGCTTTCTTT. Protein product: CAWSVDFNTEAFF.

The V gene is TRBV10-3, the J gene TRBJ2-2, with 8 positions matching TRBD2. CDR3 length equals 15 residues. Trimming took 10 bases from V and 6 from J; bases not matched to a gene: 13. Germline lookup yields CDR1 ENHRY and CDR2 SYGVKD. CDR3 sequence (DNA): TGTGCCACCCAAGCGGGGGTCGTTTCTTCCGGGGAGCTGTTTTTT. It yields the protein CATQAGVVSSGELFF.

The genes are TRBV4-1 and TRBJ2-5; 10 bases are a match to TRBD2. Trimming cost V 3 bases and J 1 base; bases outside gene matches: 20. Germline V lookup: CDR1 MGHRA, CDR2 YSYEKL. The CDR3 contains 21 residues. CDR3 coding DNA: TGCGCCAGCAGCCAGCCCGGGCTAGCGGGGGCCCTACCAAACCTCCAAGAGACCCAGTACTTC. It yields the protein CASSQPGLAGALPNLQETQYF.

The chain carries TRBV6-5 and TRBJ1-1; 10 nucleotides match TRBD1. Trimming removed 8 bases from V and 1 base from J; junction bases left unmatched: 4. This CDR3 spans 14 amino acids. Germline loops: CDR1 MNHEY, CDR2 SVGAGI. The CDR3: CASAWDRGNTEAFF. The DNA for the CDR3 is TGTGCCAGCGCCTGGGACAGGGGGAACACTGAAGCTTTCTTT.

This chain uses TRBV6-5 with TRBJ1-5; no clear D gene. Germline V gives CDR1 MNHEY, CDR2 SVGAGI. CDR3 size: 12 residues. The V and J ends lost 2 bases and 12 bases respectively, with 11 bases between them. CDR3 region: CASSYTETGQHF. The DNA for the CDR3 is TGTGCCAGCAGTTACACGGAGACGGGCCAGCATTTT.

The rearrangement joins TRBV18 to TRBJ1-4, with D perhaps matching TRBD1 (6 bases). The CDR3 length is 14 residues. The ends were cut back, 3 bases at V and 8 bases at J, with 13 bases in the middle. The germline CDR1 and CDR2 sequences are KGHSH and LQKENI. The DNA of the CDR3 is TGTGCCAGCTCACCGTTCACAGGGATCGAAAAACTGTTTTTT. Protein: CASSPFTGIEKLFF.

This clone occurred once. This chain connects TRBV10-3 to TRBJ2-7; TRBD2 is a possible D gene (5 bases). This CDR3 has 14 amino acids. Germline lookup yields CDR1 ENHRY and CDR2 SYGVKD. V was shortened by 6 bases and J by 3 bases, with 15 bases between the two germline ends. The CDR3 region is CAIRGIGSGYEQYF. In nucleotides, the CDR3 is TGTGCCATCAGAGGCATCGGCAGCGGCTACGAGCAGTACTTC.

The rearrangement joins TRBV7-2 to TRBJ2-7; possibly TRBD1 for D (5 bases). The CDR3 length is 15 residues. The germline V and J ends were trimmed by 1 base and 2 bases, with 12 bases remaining between them. In germline, CDR1 is SGHTA, CDR2 FQGNSA. The CDR3 loop reads CASSLVKGRAYEQYF. The CDR3 bases are TGTGCCAGCAGCTTAGTAAAGGGCAGGGCCTACGAGCAGTACTTC.

This clone turned up a few times. This rearrangement joins TRBV6-5 to TRBJ2-7; D not resolved. CDR1 is MNHEY and CDR2 is SVGAGI in the germline V gene. The CDR3 extends over 11 amino acids. V lost 2 bases and J 6 bases, leaving 5 bases between the germline ends. The CDR3 loop reads CASSYRSEQYF. In DNA form, the CDR3 reads TGTGCCAGCAGTTACCGTAGCGAGCAGTACTTC.

The chain carries TRBV19 and TRBJ1-1; tentatively, D is TRBD1 (6 bases). This CDR3 comprises 15 residues. Germline V gene sequence: CDR1 LNHDA, CDR2 SQIVND (reference sequence). V was clipped by 2 bases and J by 3 bases, with 13 bases between them. The CDR3 DNA reads TGTGCCAGTAGTATAACAGGGACAAGATACACTGAAGCTTTCTTT. This translates into CASSITGTRYTEAFF.

The rearrangement uses TRBV19 and TRBJ1-2; tentatively, D is TRBD1 (5 bases). V was cut by 7 bases and J by 3 bases, with 9 bases left in between. This CDR3 is built from 12 residues. The germline CDR1 and CDR2 sequences are LNHDA and SQIVND (reference sequence). The CDR3 DNA reads TGTGCCAGTACGGAGACAGACTATGGCTACACCTTC. This translates into CASTETDYGYTF. The full variable domain, its missing parts supplied by reference TRBV19 and TRBJ1-2, is DGGITQSPKYLFRKEGQNVTLSCEQNLNHDAMYWYRQDPGQGLRLIYYSQIVNDFQKGDIAEGYSVSREKKESFPLTVTSAQKNPTAFYLCASTETDYGYTFGSGTRLTVV.

This clone was seen only once. V is TRBV7-8 and J is TRBJ2-7, with D maybe TRBD1 (5 bases). The ends were cut back, 2 bases at V and 2 bases at J, with 10 bases in the middle. Germline V gives CDR1 SGHVS, CDR2 FQNEAQ. The CDR3 extends over 14 amino acids. This CDR3 is CASSLFAGTYEQYF. The CDR3 nucleotides read TGTGCCAGCAGCTTATTTGCAGGGACCTACGAGCAGTACTTC.

The rearrangement links TRBV27 to TRBJ1-1, with 9 bases fitting TRBD1. This CDR3 is built from 16 residues. Germline V CDR1 and CDR2: MNHEY, SMNVEV (reference sequence). Unmatched junction bases numbered 15, after V lost 6 bases and J lost 7 bases. DNA of the CDR3: TGTGCCAGCAGATCCTTACCCGGGACAGGGAGGGGTGAAGCTTTCTTT. Amino acid sequence: CASRSLPGTGRGEAFF.